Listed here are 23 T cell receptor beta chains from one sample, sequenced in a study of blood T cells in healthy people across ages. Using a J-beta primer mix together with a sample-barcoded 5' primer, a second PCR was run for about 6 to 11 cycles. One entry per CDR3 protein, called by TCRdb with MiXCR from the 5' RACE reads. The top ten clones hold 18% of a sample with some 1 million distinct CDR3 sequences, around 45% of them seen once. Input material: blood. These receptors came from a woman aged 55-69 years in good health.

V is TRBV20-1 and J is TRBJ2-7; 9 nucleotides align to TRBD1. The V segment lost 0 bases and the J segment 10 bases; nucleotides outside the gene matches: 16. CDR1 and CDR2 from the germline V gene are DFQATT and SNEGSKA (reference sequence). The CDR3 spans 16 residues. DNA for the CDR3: TGCAGTGCTAGAGATGGGGGACAGGGATCTCTAAGGCCCCAGTACTTC. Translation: CSARDGGQGSLRPQYF.

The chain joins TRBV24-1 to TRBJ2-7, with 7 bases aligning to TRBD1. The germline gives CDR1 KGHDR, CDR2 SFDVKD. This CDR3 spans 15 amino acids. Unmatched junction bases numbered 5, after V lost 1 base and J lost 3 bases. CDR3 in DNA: TGTGCCACCAGTGATTTCCGGGACAGTAACTACGAGCAGTACTTC. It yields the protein CATSDFRDSNYEQYF.

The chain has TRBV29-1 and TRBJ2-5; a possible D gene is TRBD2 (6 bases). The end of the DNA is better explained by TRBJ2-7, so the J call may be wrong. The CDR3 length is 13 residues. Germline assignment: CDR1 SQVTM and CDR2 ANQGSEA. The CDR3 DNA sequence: TGCAGCGCCGAGACCATAGCGGTGGGCGAGCAGTACTTC. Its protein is CSAETIAVGEQYF.

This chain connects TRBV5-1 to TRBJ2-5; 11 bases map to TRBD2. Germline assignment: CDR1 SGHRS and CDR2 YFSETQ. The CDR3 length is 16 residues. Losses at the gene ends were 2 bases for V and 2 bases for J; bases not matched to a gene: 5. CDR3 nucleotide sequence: TGCGCCAGCAGCTTTATGCTAGCGGGAGGACAAGAGACCCAGTACTTC. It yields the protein CASSFMLAGGQETQYF.

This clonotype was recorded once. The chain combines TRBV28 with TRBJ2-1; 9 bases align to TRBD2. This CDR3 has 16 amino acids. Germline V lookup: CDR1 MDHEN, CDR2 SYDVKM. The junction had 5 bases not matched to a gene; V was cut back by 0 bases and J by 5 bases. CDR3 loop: CASSLWVASGNNEQFF. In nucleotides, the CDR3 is TGTGCCAGCAGTTTATGGGTTGCTAGCGGGAACAATGAGCAGTTCTTC.

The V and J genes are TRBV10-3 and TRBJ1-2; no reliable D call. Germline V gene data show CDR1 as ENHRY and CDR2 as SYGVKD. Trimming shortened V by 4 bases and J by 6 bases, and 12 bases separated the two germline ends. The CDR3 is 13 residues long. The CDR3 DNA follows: TGTGCCATCAGTGGGACCCTCTCCGATGGCTACACCTTC. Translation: CAISGTLSDGYTF.

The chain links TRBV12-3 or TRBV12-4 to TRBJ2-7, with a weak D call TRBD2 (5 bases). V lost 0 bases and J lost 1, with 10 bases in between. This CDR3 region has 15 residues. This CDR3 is CASSLAGEVSYEQYF. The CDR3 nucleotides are TGTGCCAGCAGTTTAGCGGGAGAGGTTTCCTACGAGCAGTACTTC.

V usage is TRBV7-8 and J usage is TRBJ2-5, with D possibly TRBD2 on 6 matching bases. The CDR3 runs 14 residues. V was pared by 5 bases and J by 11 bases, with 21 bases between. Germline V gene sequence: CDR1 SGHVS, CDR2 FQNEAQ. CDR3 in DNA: TGTGCCAGCAGCCAATCGACTAGATTAAGTGAGCAGTACTTC. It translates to CASSQSTRLSEQYF.

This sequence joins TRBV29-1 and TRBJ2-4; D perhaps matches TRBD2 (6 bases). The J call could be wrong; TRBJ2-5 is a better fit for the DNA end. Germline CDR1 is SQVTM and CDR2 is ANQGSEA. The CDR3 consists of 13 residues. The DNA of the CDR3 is TGCAGCGTTGAAGCATGGGGGAGGGAGACCCAGTACTTC. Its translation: CSVEAWGRETQYF.

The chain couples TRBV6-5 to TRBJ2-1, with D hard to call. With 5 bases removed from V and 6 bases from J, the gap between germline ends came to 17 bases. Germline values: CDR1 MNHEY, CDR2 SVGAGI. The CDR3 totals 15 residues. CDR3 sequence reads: CASSQRTAVGNEQFF. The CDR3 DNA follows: TGTGCCAGCAGTCAAAGGACGGCGGTGGGCAATGAGCAGTTCTTC.

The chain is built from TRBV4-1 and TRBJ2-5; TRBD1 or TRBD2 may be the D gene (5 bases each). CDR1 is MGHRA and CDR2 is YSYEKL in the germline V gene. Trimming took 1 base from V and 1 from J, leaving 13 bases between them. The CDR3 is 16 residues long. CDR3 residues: CASSQVLPGPQETQYF. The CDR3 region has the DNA TGCGCCAGCAGCCAAGTTCTGCCGGGACCCCAAGAGACCCAGTACTTC.

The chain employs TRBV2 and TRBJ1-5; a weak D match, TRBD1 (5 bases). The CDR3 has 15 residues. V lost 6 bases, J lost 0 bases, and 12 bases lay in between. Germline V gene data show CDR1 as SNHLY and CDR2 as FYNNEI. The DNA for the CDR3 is TGTGCCAGCAGCCCTGGGGACGTTAGCAATCAGCCCCAGCATTTT. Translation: CASSPGDVSNQPQHF.

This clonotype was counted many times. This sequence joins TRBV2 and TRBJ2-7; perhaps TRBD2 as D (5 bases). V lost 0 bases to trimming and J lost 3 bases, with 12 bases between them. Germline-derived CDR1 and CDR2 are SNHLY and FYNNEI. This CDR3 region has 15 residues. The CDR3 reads CASSEAAAELYEQYF. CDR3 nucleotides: TGTGCCAGCAGTGAAGCGGCAGCGGAACTCTACGAGCAGTACTTC.

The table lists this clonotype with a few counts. The DNA for the CDR3 is TGCAGTGCTTCCCTAGCGACCGAGCAGTACTTC. It codes for CSASLATEQYF. The rearrangement uses TRBV20-1 and TRBJ2-7; D might be TRBD2 (6 bases). The CDR3 runs 11 residues. Trimming left V 5 bases short and J 6 bases short, with 11 bases between. CDR1 DFQATT and CDR2 SNEGSKA come from the germline V gene (reference sequence).

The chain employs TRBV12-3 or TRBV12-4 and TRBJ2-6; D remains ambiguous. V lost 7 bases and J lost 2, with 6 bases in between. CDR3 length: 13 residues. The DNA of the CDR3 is TGTGCCAGCAAGGAAGCTGGGGCCAACGTCCTGACTTTC. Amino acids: CASKEAGANVLTF.

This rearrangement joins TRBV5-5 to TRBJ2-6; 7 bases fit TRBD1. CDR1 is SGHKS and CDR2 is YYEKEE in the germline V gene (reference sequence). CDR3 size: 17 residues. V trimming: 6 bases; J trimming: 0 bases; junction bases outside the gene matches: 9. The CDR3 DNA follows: TGTGCCAGCAACCGATTTCCAGGGGGCTCTGGGGCCAACGTCCTGACTTTC. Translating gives CASNRFPGGSGANVLTF.

CDR3 coding DNA: TGTGCCAGCAGCCAGATTATTAAGCGGGAGTTTTCCGGGCAGTTCTTC. This codes for CASSQIIKREFSGQFF. The chain has TRBV7-8 and TRBJ2-1; 8 bases line up with TRBD2. The CDR3 runs to 16 residues. J gave up 12 bases and V 5 bases, and 18 bases lay outside the gene matches. Germline values: CDR1 SGHVS, CDR2 FQNEAQ.

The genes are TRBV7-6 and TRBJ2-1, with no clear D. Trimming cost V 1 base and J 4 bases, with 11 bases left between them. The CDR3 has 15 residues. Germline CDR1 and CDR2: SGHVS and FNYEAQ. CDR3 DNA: TGTGCCAGCAGCTTAGTCTCAGCGACGTACAATGAGCAGTTCTTC. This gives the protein CASSLVSATYNEQFF.

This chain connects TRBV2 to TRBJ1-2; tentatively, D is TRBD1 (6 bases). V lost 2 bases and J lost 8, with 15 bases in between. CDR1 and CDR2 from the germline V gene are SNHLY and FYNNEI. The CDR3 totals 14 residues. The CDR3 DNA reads TGTGCCAGCAGTGAAAGAGGGGGGCCCGGAGGCTACACCTTC. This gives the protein CASSERGGPGGYTF.

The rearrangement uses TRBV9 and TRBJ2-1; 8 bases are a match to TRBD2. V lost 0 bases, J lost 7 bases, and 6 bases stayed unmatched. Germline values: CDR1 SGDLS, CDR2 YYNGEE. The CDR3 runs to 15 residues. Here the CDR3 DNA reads TGTGCCAGCAGCGTAGATGAGCGGGAGTTGAATGAGCAGTTCTTC. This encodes CASSVDERELNEQFF.

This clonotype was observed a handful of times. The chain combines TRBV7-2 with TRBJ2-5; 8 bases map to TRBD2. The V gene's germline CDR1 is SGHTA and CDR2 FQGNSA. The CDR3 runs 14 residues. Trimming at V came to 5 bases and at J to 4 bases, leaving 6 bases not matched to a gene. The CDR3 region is CASSTETSGETQYF. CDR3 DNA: TGTGCCAGCAGCACCGAAACTAGCGGAGAGACCCAGTACTTC.

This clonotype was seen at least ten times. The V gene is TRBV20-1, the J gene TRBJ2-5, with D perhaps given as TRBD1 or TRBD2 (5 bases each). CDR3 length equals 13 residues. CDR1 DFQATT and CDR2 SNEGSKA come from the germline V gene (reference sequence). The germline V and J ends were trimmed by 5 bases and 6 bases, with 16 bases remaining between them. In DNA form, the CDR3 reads TGCAGTGCTCGCCCCCCAGGGAGACAGACCCAGTACTTC. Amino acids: CSARPPGRQTQYF.

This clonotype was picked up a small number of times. The CDR3, as DNA: TGTGCCAGCAGTTCCAGCGGATTGCGAGAGACCCAGTACTTC. Its protein is CASSSSGLRETQYF. The genes are TRBV12-3 or TRBV12-4 and TRBJ2-5, with D possibly matching TRBD2 (5 bases). The V and J ends lost 4 bases and 4 bases respectively, with 13 bases between them. The CDR3 consists of 14 residues.